This TCR beta chain was retrieved from a study of blood T cells in healthy people across ages. In the study overall: About one barcoded beta molecule per two T cells was the capture yield of template switching.

The authors ran a second PCR of about 6 to 11 cycles using a sample-barcoded 5' primer and a J-beta primer mix. TCRdb re-derived calls from the 5' RACE reads in MiXCR, one entry per CDR3 protein. The table records approximately 800,000 distinct CDR3 sequences, less than 80% of them present only once. With V trimmed by 0 bases and J by 5 bases, 8 bases remained unmatched. Germline V gene lookup returns CDR1 LGHNA and CDR2 YNFKEQ. The CDR3 runs to 16 residues. The sequence came from a man aged 25-45 years in good health. Specimen: blood. The chain uses TRBV4-2 and TRBJ1-1, with 8 bases fitting TRBD1. DNA for the CDR3: TGTGCCAGCAGCCAAGATGGGGCAGGGGGCAGGACTGAAGCTTTCTTT. Protein sequence: CASSQDGAGGRTEAFF.